The present entry profiles one T cell receptor (beta chain) with its context. The data stem from a study of control samples from healthy donors and cancer patients. The method was immunoSEQ multiplex PCR; TCRdb's version includes in-frame clones alone and lacks a portion of them. The repertoire holds about 180,000 clones, around 87% seen once, with over 1.1% in the top ten. Trimming cost V 0 bases and J 7 bases, with 21 bases left between them. Germline V gene sequence: CDR1 GTSNPN, CDR2 SVGIG (reference sequence). This CDR3 contains 17 residues. This TCR was recovered from a woman in her forties or fifties in good health. J is TRBJ2-2 and V is TRBV30, with D possibly matching TRBD2 (7 bases). The sample taken for sequencing was blood. The CDR3 DNA follows: TGTGCCTGGAGTGTACTGGGGTGGGGGGGCTCTGGCGGGGAGCTGTTTTTT. Protein sequence: CAWSVLGWGGSGGELFF.